The rows below give T cell receptor beta chains drawn from one sample of a study of cytomegalovirus exposure and HLA in healthy donors. TCRdb's table, derived via immunoSEQ multiplex PCR, lists solely in-frame clones and lacks some. The sample consists of approximately 170,000 clones, under 80% of them appearing once. The material sequenced was PBMCs. These receptors came from a man aged 35 to 55 in good health and CMV-seronegative. The CDR3 runs from the conserved cysteine through the conserved F or W. The order of the fields is D gene, J gene, V gene, clone size, CDR3 protein, CDR3 DNA. The D gene is left open where the match is weak. Clone size, where shown, is once, few, many, or a class for clones that have expanded.

TRBD1 | TRBJ2-7 | TRBV19 | many | CASSMGQGPYEQYF | TGTGCCAGTAGTATGGGACAGGGGCCCTACGAGCAGTACTTC
TRBD2 | TRBJ2-2 | TRBV4-1 | . | CASSSLAGGPRTGELFF | TGCGCCAGCAGCTCTCTAGCGGGGGGGCCACGAACCGGGGAGCTGTTTTTT
. | TRBJ2-7 | TRBV4-1 | . | CASSQERDFRYEQYF | TGCGCCAGCAGCCAAGAACGGGACTTCAGATACGAGCAGTACTTC
TRBD1 | TRBJ1-2 | TRBV6-5 | few | CASTDRVIQGGGYTF | TGTGCCAGCACCGACAGGGTTATCCAGGGTGGAGGCTACACCTTC
. | TRBJ2-3 | TRBV5-5 | . | CASSPGQPSTDTQYF | TGTGCCAGCAGCCCCGGACAGCCTAGCACAGATACGCAGTATTTT
. | TRBJ1-6 | TRBV4-1 | . | CASQNREDSPLHF | TGCGCCAGCCAGAACAGGGAAGATTCACCCCTCCACTTT
. | TRBJ2-3 | TRBV7-8 | . | CASSPDFWPSDADTQYF | TGTGCCAGCAGCCCCGACTTCTGGCCAAGTGATGCAGATACGCAGTATTTT
. | TRBJ2-7 | TRBV7-9 | . | CASSLAQTGRDEQYF | TGTGCCAGCAGCTTAGCGCAAACCGGTAGAGACGAGCAGTACTTC
TRBD1 | TRBJ2-2 | TRBV5-1 | once | CASSANRGRDGELFF | TGCGCCAGCAGCGCCAACAGGGGCAGGGACGGGGAGCTGTTTTTT
. | TRBJ2-7 | TRBV7-9 | few | CASSLQVLDEQYF | TGTGCCAGCAGCTTACAGGTACTGGACGAGCAGTACTTC
. | TRBJ1-1 | TRBV5-5 | few | CASSLVVNTEAFF | TGTGCCAGCAGCTTGGTAGTTAACACTGAAGCTTTCTTT
TRBD1 | TRBJ1-1 | TRBV2 | . | CASTFRTGGTEAFF | TGTGCCAGCACCTTCAGGACAGGGGGTACTGAAGCTTTCTTT
TRBD1 | TRBJ2-5 | TRBV9 | . | CASSGVGQGAIRETQYF | TGTGCCAGCAGCGGAGTCGGACAGGGGGCTATCCGAGAGACCCAGTACTTC
. | TRBJ2-5 | TRBV7-2 | . | CASSPTGYQETQYF | TGTGCCAGCAGCCCAACAGGGTACCAAGAGACCCAGTACTTC
. | TRBJ2-7 | TRBV7-9 | . | CASSLTTYEQYF | TGTGCCAGCAGCTTGACTACTTACGAGCAGTACTTC